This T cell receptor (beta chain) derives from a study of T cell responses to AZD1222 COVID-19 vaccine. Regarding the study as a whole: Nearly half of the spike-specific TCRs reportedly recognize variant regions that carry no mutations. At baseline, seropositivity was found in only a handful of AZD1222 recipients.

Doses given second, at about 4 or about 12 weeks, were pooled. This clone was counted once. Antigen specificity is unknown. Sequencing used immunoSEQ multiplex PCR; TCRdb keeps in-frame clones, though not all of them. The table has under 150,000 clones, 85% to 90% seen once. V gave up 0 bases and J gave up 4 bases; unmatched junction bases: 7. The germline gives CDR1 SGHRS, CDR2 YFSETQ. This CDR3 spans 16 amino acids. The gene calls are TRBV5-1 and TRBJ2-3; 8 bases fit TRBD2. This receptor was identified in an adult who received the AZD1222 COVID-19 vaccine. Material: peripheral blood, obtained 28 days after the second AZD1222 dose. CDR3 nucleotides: TGCGCCAGCAGCTTGGGTGGTAGCGGGAAGCCAGATACGCAGTATTTT. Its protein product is CASSLGGSGKPDTQYF.